What follows are 17 T cell receptor beta chains derived from one specimen sequenced in a study of blood T cell repertoires in COVID-19. Measured with immunoSEQ multiplex PCR; TCRdb has only the in-frame clones, and not every one. Found here are 130,000 to 150,000 clones, around 83% of them singletons; the top ten hold approximately 9.1%. What was sequenced was PBMCs or T cells enriched from blood (not recorded which). Receptors were obtained from a man aged 50 to 59 who had recovered from COVID-19.

The chain couples TRBV7-2 to TRBJ1-1, with 8 bases that match TRBD1. The length of the CDR3 is 14 residues. Germline assignment: CDR1 SGHTA and CDR2 FQGNSA. Trimming at V came to 1 base and at J to 7 bases, leaving 5 bases not matched to a gene. This CDR3 reads CASSLVWDRSEAFF. The CDR3 coding sequence is TGTGCCAGCAGCTTAGTCTGGGACAGGAGTGAAGCTTTCTTT.

CDR3 protein: CASSQDTRADSGNTIYF. The CDR3 region has the DNA TGCGCCAGCAGCCAAGATACCAGGGCCGACTCTGGAAACACCATATATTTT. The chain uses TRBV4-3 and TRBJ1-3, with D possibly matching TRBD1 (5 bases). Germline V gene sequence: CDR1 LGHNA, CDR2 YSLEER. This CDR3 comprises 17 residues. Between the trimmed V and J ends, which lost 0 bases and 0 bases, there was a span of 12 bases.

Comment on this clone: Sequence at one end of the junction differs from germline and may be a read error. CDR3 in DNA: TGTGCCAGCAGCGAAGGACAGGGTTTCTATGGCTACACCTTC. Its protein is CASSEGQGFYGYTF. V is TRBV2 and J is TRBJ1-2; 8 bases align to TRBD1. The length of the CDR3 is 14 residues. Germline V gene sequence: CDR1 SNHLY, CDR2 FYNNEI.

The gene calls are TRBV7-8 and TRBJ1-5; 7 bases fit TRBD1. CDR1 is SGHVS, CDR2 FQNEAQ, per germline. J was trimmed by 1 base and V by 2 bases; bases with no gene match: 14. This CDR3 contains 19 residues. In nucleotides, the CDR3 is TGTGCCAGCAGCTTACGAGTTGGTCCGGGACAGACGAGCAATCAGCCCCAGCATTTT. Translated: CASSLRVGPGQTSNQPQHF.

The chain uses TRBV7-6 and TRBJ1-4; 8 bases are shared with TRBD1. The CDR3 consists of 16 residues. Germline V CDR1 and CDR2: SGHVS, FNYEAQ. With 5 bases clipped from V and 8 bases from J, the junction kept 13 bases outside the gene matches. The CDR3 coding sequence is TGTGCCAGCAGCCCATCTTCCGGGACAGGAGGGGAAAAACTGTTTTTT. This translates into CASSPSSGTGGEKLFF.

This chain uses TRBV7-9 with TRBJ2-5; TRBD2 is a possible D gene (5 bases). Germline CDR1 reads SEHNR; CDR2 reads FQNEAQ (reference sequence). The CDR3 length is 12 residues. The ends were cut back, 3 bases at V and 5 bases at J, with 7 bases in the middle. CDR3 bases: TGTGCCAGCAGCTTCCGAGGGGAGACCCAGTACTTC. It is translated as CASSFRGETQYF.

The gene calls are TRBV7-2 and TRBJ2-5; D gene ambiguous. The germline V and J ends were trimmed by 5 bases and 7 bases, with 14 bases remaining between them. The CDR3 runs 13 residues. CDR1 and CDR2 (germline): SGHTA, FQGNSA. The CDR3 nucleotides are TGTGCCAGCAGCCCGGATCCGTCGGGGACCCAGTACTTC. It is translated as CASSPDPSGTQYF. Full variable domain (remainder filled in from reference TRBV7-2 and TRBJ2-5): GAGVSQSPSNKVTEKGKDVELRCDPISGHTALYWYRQSLGQGLEFLIYFQGNSAPDKSGLPSDRFSAERTGGSVSTLTIQRTQQEDSAVYLCASSPDPSGTQYFGPGTRLLVL.

The CDR3 loop reads CASSQAGTSEYEQYF. The CDR3 coding sequence is TGTGCCAGCAGCCAAGCCGGGACTAGCGAATACGAGCAGTACTTC. The chain combines TRBV3-1 (or the pseudogene TRBV3-2) with TRBJ2-7; 10 nucleotides line up with TRBD2. The CDR3 extends over 15 amino acids. Germline V gene lookup returns CDR1 LGHDT and CDR2 YNNKEL (reference sequence). With 1 base clipped from V and 4 bases from J, the junction kept 4 bases outside the gene matches.

This clone occurred once. V and J are TRBV11-2 and TRBJ2-2; 10 bases agree with TRBD2. CDR1 is SGHAT and CDR2 is FQNNGV in the germline V gene. V lost 1 base to trimming and J lost 7 bases; unmatched junction nucleotides: 6. The CDR3 is 16 amino acids. This chain's CDR3 is CASSLVAGGQHGELFF. In DNA, the CDR3 is TGTGCCAGCAGCTTAGTAGCGGGGGGACAACACGGGGAGCTGTTTTTT.

The chain has TRBV7-2 and TRBJ1-6; 7 bases are shared with TRBD1. The germline V gene has CDR1 SGHTA and CDR2 FQGNSA. The CDR3 spans 14 residues. The junction had 1 base not matched to a gene; V was cut back by 1 base and J by 7 bases. The CDR3 region is CASSLGDSNSPLHF. CDR3 sequence (DNA): TGTGCCAGCAGCTTAGGGGACAGCAATTCACCCCTCCACTTT.

The rearrangement joins TRBV29-1 to TRBJ2-7, with D tentatively TRBD1 (6 bases). There are 12 residues in the CDR3. The germline V and J ends were trimmed by 7 bases and 0 bases, with 10 bases remaining between them. In germline, CDR1 is SQVTM, CDR2 ANQGSEA. The CDR3 is CSGRTVSYEQYF. CDR3 nucleotide sequence: TGCAGCGGGAGGACAGTCTCCTACGAGCAGTACTTC.

The V call is TRBV25-1, the J call TRBJ1-1, with 10 bases matching TRBD1. The CDR3 runs to 17 residues. V lost 6 bases, J lost 3 bases, and 13 bases stayed unmatched. Germline values: CDR1 MGHDK, CDR2 SYGVNS. The CDR3 coding sequence is TGTGCCAGCAGCCACGACAGGGGGCACCCGGGAGACACTGAAGCTTTCTTT. Encoded protein: CASSHDRGHPGDTEAFF.

The V call is TRBV7-2, the J call TRBJ1-1; D remains unclear. With 2 bases removed from V and 0 bases from J, the gap between germline ends came to 4 bases. This CDR3 comprises 13 residues. Germline loops: CDR1 SGHTA, CDR2 FQGNSA. The CDR3 spells CASSLSVNTEAFF. In DNA form, the CDR3 reads TGTGCCAGCAGCTTATCAGTGAACACTGAAGCTTTCTTT.

The chain has TRBV11-1 and TRBJ2-7, with TRBD1 matching 7 bases. Germline CDR1 is SGHAT and CDR2 is FQDESV (reference sequence). Trimming took 4 bases from V and 3 from J; bases not matched to a gene: 6. The CDR3 extends over 14 amino acids. CDR3 protein: CASSSSTGSYEQYF. In DNA, the CDR3 is TGTGCCAGCAGCTCTTCGACAGGGAGCTACGAGCAGTACTTC.

The rearrangement links TRBV29-1 to TRBJ1-2; 8 nucleotides align to TRBD1. From germline, CDR1 is SQVTM and CDR2 ANQGSEA. Trimming cost V 6 bases and J 4 bases; bases outside gene matches: 4. The CDR3 is 12 residues long. The DNA for the CDR3 is TGCAGCGTCACCGACAGGGGCTATGGCTACACCTTC. It codes for CSVTDRGYGYTF.

This clone was found a few times. CDR3 residues: CASSEQGGNTEAFF. For the CDR3, the DNA is TGTGCCAGCAGTGAGCAGGGGGGCAACACTGAAGCTTTCTTT. The chain has TRBV2 and TRBJ1-1, with 7 bases that match TRBD1. Unmatched junction bases numbered 3, after V lost 3 bases and J lost 2 bases. Germline loops: CDR1 SNHLY, CDR2 FYNNEI. This CDR3 contains 14 residues.

The chain links TRBV5-6 to TRBJ1-5; the D is unclear. V dropped 4 bases and J dropped 1 base, with 3 bases sitting between them. CDR3 size: 12 residues. CDR1 is SGHDT and CDR2 is YYEEEE in the germline V gene. CDR3 sequence (DNA): TGTGCCAGCAGCCTCAGCAATCAGCCCCAGCATTTT. It yields the protein CASSLSNQPQHF. The full variable domain, in which reference TRBV5-6 and TRBJ1-5 provide the parts outside the CDR3, is DAGVTQSPTHLIKTRGQQVTLRCSPKSGHDTVSWYQQALGQGPQFIFQYYEEEERQRGNFPDRFSGHQFPNYSSELNVNALLLGDSALYLCASSLSNQPQHFGDGTRLSIL.